The 18 T cell receptor beta chains below were found in one sample sequenced in a study of siplizumab effects on memory and regulatory T cells. Generated by immunoSEQ multiplex PCR, the TCRdb table keeps only in-frame clones and is missing some. The data contain roughly 25,000 clones, approximately 82% of them seen just once; the ten biggest clones take up approximately 26%. The sequenced sample consisted of memory CD4+ T cells sorted from blood. The receptors shown here come from a human donor in good health.

This chain uses TRBV4-2 with TRBJ1-1; D is unclear. CDR1 and CDR2 (germline): LGHNA, YNFKEQ. V lost 1 base, J lost 6 bases, and 3 bases lay in between. This CDR3 is 11 amino acids long. The CDR3 DNA sequence: TGTGCCAGCAGCCAAGGCCCTGAAGCTTTCTTT. Translated, it gives CASSQGPEAFF.

This sequence joins TRBV4-2 and TRBJ2-3; D possibly matches TRBD1 or TRBD2 (5 bases each). The CDR3 sequence is 14 residues long. Germline V gene lookup returns CDR1 LGHNA and CDR2 YNFKEQ. Trimming shortened V by 4 bases and J by 1 base, and 9 bases separated the two germline ends. The CDR3 loop is CASSLLGGTDTQYF. CDR3 bases: TGTGCCAGCAGCCTACTAGGGGGCACAGATACGCAGTATTTT.

J is TRBJ2-1 and V is TRBV5-1, with 11 bases that match TRBD2. Trimming cost V 4 bases and J 4 bases; bases outside gene matches: 4. In germline, CDR1 is SGHRS, CDR2 YFSETQ. The CDR3 runs 15 residues. The CDR3 region has the DNA TGCGCCAGCAGCGGGGGACTAGCGGATTACAATGAGCAGTTCTTC. It translates to CASSGGLADYNEQFF.

The rearrangement uses TRBV29-1 and TRBJ1-1, with D tentatively TRBD1 (5 bases). The CDR3 consists of 12 residues. Trimming shortened V by 4 bases and J by 3 bases, and 9 bases separated the two germline ends. From germline, CDR1 is SQVTM and CDR2 ANQGSEA. The CDR3 loop reads CSVVAGYTEAFF. The CDR3 bases are TGCAGCGTTGTAGCAGGGTACACTGAAGCTTTCTTT. Full variable domain (remainder filled in from reference TRBV29-1 and TRBJ1-1): SAVISQKPSRDICQRGTSLTIQCQVDSQVTMMFWYRQQPGQSLTLIATANQGSEATYESGFVIDKFPISRPNLTFSTLTVSNMSPEDSSIYLCSVVAGYTEAFFGQGTRLTVV.

This clone has more than one count but fewer than ten. The gene calls are TRBV6-5 and TRBJ1-6; a weak D match, TRBD1 (6 bases). Germline CDR1 is MNHEY and CDR2 is SVGAGI. The CDR3 runs to 14 residues. The V end lost 6 bases, the J end lost 10 bases, and 16 bases lay between the germline ends. The CDR3 nucleotides are TGTGCCAGCAGAACCACAGGGATATCGTCACCCCTCCACTTT. Its translation is CASRTTGISSPLHF.

This chain uses TRBV5-1 with TRBJ2-5; D may correspond to TRBD1 or TRBD2 (5 bases each). Between the trimmed V and J ends, which lost 0 bases and 2 bases, there was a span of 5 bases. Germline V gives CDR1 SGHRS, CDR2 YFSETQ. CDR3 length equals 13 residues. The CDR3 coding sequence is TGCGCCAGCAGCTTGGGGGGGCAAGAGACCCAGTACTTC. Translation gives CASSLGGQETQYF.

The CDR3 loop is CAWNRVFSGGTDEQFF. In nucleotides, the CDR3 is TGTGCCTGGAACCGGGTTTTTAGCGGGGGGACTGATGAGCAGTTCTTC. This chain joins TRBV30 and TRBJ2-1, with 10 bases lining up with TRBD2. V dropped 4 bases and J dropped 8; count of bases not matched to a gene: 14. The CDR3 spans 16 residues. Germline V gene data show CDR1 as GTSNPN and CDR2 as SVGIG (reference sequence).

The CDR3 spells CASTSGGGGSMTQYF. The CDR3 nucleotides are TGTGCCAGCACCTCAGGAGGGGGTGGATCCATGACCCAGTACTTC. V and J are TRBV28 and TRBJ2-5; D is possibly TRBD1 or TRBD2 (6 bases each). From germline, CDR1 is MDHEN and CDR2 SYDVKM. Trimming took off 7 bases at V and 7 bases at J, with 22 bases between the two ends. This CDR3 has 15 amino acids.

The count of this clone is one. The chain couples TRBV7-9 to TRBJ2-1; D unresolved. This CDR3 has 16 amino acids. CDR1 and CDR2 from the germline V gene are SEHNR and FQNEAQ (reference sequence). V lost 0 bases and J lost 2, with 11 bases in between. The CDR3 DNA sequence: TGTGCCAGCAGCTTAGCCGGCAGGCTGACCTACAATGAGCAGTTCTTC. It encodes CASSLAGRLTYNEQFF.

V and J are TRBV28 and TRBJ1-5, with TRBD1 as a possible D gene (6 bases). Between the trimmed V and J ends, which lost 4 bases and 7 bases, there was a span of 14 bases. The CDR3 runs 14 residues. The germline CDR1 and CDR2 sequences are MDHEN and SYDVKM. The CDR3 nucleotides read TGTGCCAGCAGTTCCGCAGGGGCAAGGCAGCCCCAGCATTTT. It specifies CASSSAGARQPQHF.

V is TRBV6-6 and J is TRBJ1-2; 7 bases map to TRBD1. CDR3 length: 15 residues. Germline assignment: CDR1 MNHNY and CDR2 SVGAGI (reference sequence). The trim removed 2 bases at V and 2 bases at J, leaving 5 bases unmatched. The CDR3 spells CASSYLTGENYGYTF. The CDR3 DNA reads TGTGCCAGCAGTTACCTAACAGGGGAGAACTATGGCTACACCTTC.

The chain combines TRBV28 with TRBJ1-1, with 7 bases that match TRBD1. J lost 5 bases, V lost 6 bases, and 6 bases had no gene match. CDR3 size: 13 residues. Germline V CDR1 and CDR2: MDHEN, SYDVKM. CDR3 protein: CASRLTGRTEAFF. The CDR3 nucleotides read TGTGCCAGCAGGCTGACAGGGAGGACTGAAGCTTTCTTT.

Comments on this clone: At the DNA level, this CDR3 is encoded by other sequences in the same sample as well. The rearrangement joins TRBV30 to TRBJ1-3; 7 bases fit TRBD1. V lost 0 bases, J lost 7 bases, and 3 bases stayed unmatched. The CDR3 length is 13 residues. CDR1 GTSNPN and CDR2 SVGIG come from the germline V gene (reference sequence). The CDR3 DNA reads TGTGCCTGGAGTGTAGCCAGGGGGAACACCATATATTTT. Translated: CAWSVARGNTIYF.

V usage is TRBV4-1 and J usage is TRBJ2-5, with 9 bases fitting TRBD2. Germline assignment: CDR1 MGHRA and CDR2 YSYEKL. V trimming: 5 bases; J trimming: 0 bases; junction bases outside the gene matches: 13. There are 18 residues in the CDR3. CDR3 sequence reads: CASSGRMTSGGNQETQYF. The CDR3, as DNA: TGCGCCAGCAGCGGTCGAATGACTAGCGGAGGAAACCAAGAGACCCAGTACTTC.

The J gene is TRBJ2-2, the V gene TRBV29-1; the D gene is possibly TRBD1 (6 bases). V lost 5 bases and J lost 0, with 10 bases in between. The CDR3 is 14 residues long. CDR1 is SQVTM, CDR2 ANQGSEA, per germline. The DNA for the CDR3 is TGCAGCGTTCGGGACAATACGAACACCGGGGAGCTGTTTTTT. Translation gives CSVRDNTNTGELFF.

This chain links TRBV29-1 with TRBJ1-4; unclear D gene. Trimming took 4 bases from V and 5 from J, leaving 11 bases between them. Germline loops: CDR1 SQVTM, CDR2 ANQGSEA. The CDR3 extends over 13 amino acids. The chain's CDR3 is CSVGNQANEKLFF. For the CDR3, the DNA is TGCAGCGTTGGGAACCAGGCAAATGAAAAACTGTTTTTT.

The V and J genes are TRBV28 and TRBJ1-4, with TRBD1 matching over 9 bases. This CDR3 region has 14 residues. CDR1 is MDHEN and CDR2 is SYDVKM in the germline V gene. V dropped 5 bases and J dropped 5; count of bases not matched to a gene: 3. This CDR3 reads CASSPDRGNEKLFF. In DNA, the CDR3 is TGTGCCAGCAGTCCGGACAGGGGAAATGAAAAACTGTTTTTT.

DNA of the CDR3: TGTGCCAGCAGCCGGGGGGGTTCAGATACGCAGTATTTT. It yields the protein CASSRGGSDTQYF. This chain uses TRBV28 with TRBJ2-3; 8 nucleotides align to TRBD2. The CDR3 covers 13 residues. V was pared by 6 bases and J by 4 bases, with 3 bases of the junction left unmatched. Germline values: CDR1 MDHEN, CDR2 SYDVKM.